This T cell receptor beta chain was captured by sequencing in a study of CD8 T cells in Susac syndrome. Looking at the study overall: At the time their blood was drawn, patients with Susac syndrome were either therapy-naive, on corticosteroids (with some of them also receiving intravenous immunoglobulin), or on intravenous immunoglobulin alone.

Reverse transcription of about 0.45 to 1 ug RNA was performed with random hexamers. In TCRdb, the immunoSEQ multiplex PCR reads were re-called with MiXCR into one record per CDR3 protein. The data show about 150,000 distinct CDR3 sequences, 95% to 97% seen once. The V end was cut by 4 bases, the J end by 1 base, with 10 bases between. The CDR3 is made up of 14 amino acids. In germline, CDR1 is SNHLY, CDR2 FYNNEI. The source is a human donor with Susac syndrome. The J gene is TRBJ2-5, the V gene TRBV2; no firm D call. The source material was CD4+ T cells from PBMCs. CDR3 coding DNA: TGTGCCAGCAGTGTAGACTGGATCCAAGAGACCCAGTACTTC. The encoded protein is CASSVDWIQETQYF. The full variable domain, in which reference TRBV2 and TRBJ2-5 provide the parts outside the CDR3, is EPEVTQTPSHQVTQMGQEVILRCVPISNHLYFYWYRQILGQKVEFLVSFYNNEISEKSEIFDDQFSVERPDGSNFTLKIRSTKLEDSAMYFCASSVDWIQETQYFGPGTRLLVL.